This TCR beta chain derives from a study of molecular identifiers for immune sequencing clone quantification. A word on this clonotype: A much larger clone lies one base from this, so it may be a read error.

CDR1 and CDR2 from the germline V gene are MGHRA and YSYEKL. The CDR3 is 15 amino acids. TCRdb re-derived calls from the PCR reads in MiXCR, one entry per CDR3 protein. The sample includes about 320,000 distinct CDR3 sequences, 20% to 25% of them seen just once. The specimen sequenced was naive CD8+ T cells from blood, with Jurkat cell RNA spiked in. Described subset: FACS-sorted CD8+CD4-CCR7+CD45RA+ naive T cells. This chain connects TRBV4-1 to TRBJ1-5; D not certain. The receptor was derived from a human donor in good health. Some libraries in this study had Jurkat cell RNA spiked in. CDR3 amino acids: CASGQVVQSNQPQHF. DNA of the CDR3: TGCGCCAGCGGCCAAGTGGTGCAAAGCAATCAGCCCCAGCATTTT.